These 14 T cell receptor beta chains share one sample of origin, sequenced in a study of shared clonotypes between healthy human individuals. TCRdb's table, derived via immunoSEQ multiplex PCR, lists solely in-frame clones and lacks some. Here the sample spans over 750,000 clones, 90% to 97% being singletons. The naive CD8 population came from CD45RO-negative cells selected for CCR7, without terminally differentiated effector memory CD45RA+ cells. The sample was naive CD8+ T cells sorted from blood. These receptors originate from a man aged 30-40 years in good health.

The rearrangement uses TRBV7-9 and TRBJ1-1; 7 positions match TRBD1. The V gene end was trimmed by 3 bases and the J gene end by 8 bases; junction bases not matched to a gene: 6. Germline-derived CDR1 and CDR2 are SEHNR and FQNEAQ (reference sequence). There are 13 residues in the CDR3. Here the CDR3 reads CASSFPSDREAFF. Here the CDR3 DNA reads TGTGCCAGCAGCTTTCCTTCGGACAGGGAAGCTTTCTTT.

V usage is TRBV7-8 and J usage is TRBJ2-1; D is unresolved. V lost 5 bases and J lost 0, with 14 bases in between. The germline gives CDR1 SGHVS, CDR2 FQNEAQ. This CDR3 is built from 16 residues. The CDR3 DNA follows: TGTGCCAGCAGCCATAGAGACGGCCTCTCCTACAATGAGCAGTTCTTC. This sequence encodes CASSHRDGLSYNEQFF. Supplemented by reference TRBV7-8 and TRBJ2-1, the full variable domain reads GAGVSQSPRYKVAKRGQDVALRCDPISGHVSLFWYQQALGQGPEFLTYFQNEAQLDKSGLPSDRFFAERPEGSVSTLKIQRTQQEDSAVYLCASSHRDGLSYNEQFFGPGTRLTVL.

The rearrangement joins TRBV4-1 to TRBJ2-7; D possibly corresponds to TRBD2 (6 bases). CDR3 length: 15 amino acids. The V end lost 1 base, the J end lost 0 bases, and 10 bases lay between the germline ends. Germline assignment: CDR1 MGHRA and CDR2 YSYEKL. CDR3: CASSQGTTDSYEQYF. As DNA, the CDR3 is TGCGCCAGCAGCCAAGGGACTACCGACTCCTACGAGCAGTACTTC.

The rearrangement joins TRBV12-5 to TRBJ2-1; TRBD2 might be the D (5 bases). This CDR3 is 16 amino acids long. V was shortened by 2 bases and J by 7 bases, with 18 bases between the two germline ends. The V gene's germline CDR1 is LGHNT and CDR2 FRNRAP. CDR3 sequence reads: CASGLLGLPTGNEQFF. The CDR3 coding sequence is TGTGCTAGTGGTTTGTTAGGACTTCCTACGGGGAATGAGCAGTTCTTC.

This clone was recorded once. The rearrangement links TRBV7-6 to TRBJ2-7; D might be TRBD2 (5 bases). The CDR3 loop spans 14 amino acids. V was trimmed by 5 bases and J by 1 base, leaving 12 bases between them. Germline loops: CDR1 SGHVS, CDR2 FNYEAQ. CDR3 nucleotides: TGTGCCAGCAGCCCTGACTACTTATCCTACGAGCAGTACTTC. Encoded protein: CASSPDYLSYEQYF.

This chain links TRBV4-1 with TRBJ2-3; 9 nucleotides line up with TRBD2. Germline V lookup: CDR1 MGHRA, CDR2 YSYEKL. The CDR3 length is 18 residues. J was trimmed by 3 bases and V by 2 bases; bases with no gene match: 12. The CDR3 nucleotides read TGCGCCAGCAGCCAACCTCTTGGCGGGAGGGCAGGGACAGATACGCAGTATTTT. Amino acids: CASSQPLGGRAGTDTQYF.

V and J are TRBV9 and TRBJ1-1; TRBD1 is a possible D gene (6 bases). With 3 bases removed from V and 0 bases from J, the gap between germline ends came to 15 bases. The CDR3 contains 16 residues. Germline loops: CDR1 SGDLS, CDR2 YYNGEE. The DNA for the CDR3 is TGTGCCAGCAGCGAGGGGGACCAGGGGATGAACACTGAAGCTTTCTTT. It translates to CASSEGDQGMNTEAFF. Full variable domain (rest looked up from reference TRBV9 and TRBJ1-1): DSGVTQTPKHLITATGQRVTLRCSPRSGDLSVYWYQQSLDQGLQFLIQYYNGEERAKGNILERFSAQQFPDLHSELNLSSLELGDSALYFCASSEGDQGMNTEAFFGQGTRLTVV.

The gene calls are TRBV4-2 and TRBJ2-2; weak D call: TRBD2 (6 bases). The CDR3 is made up of 16 amino acids. Germline CDR1 LGHNA, CDR2 YNFKEQ. Trimming took off 2 bases at V and 5 bases at J, with 15 bases between the two ends. The CDR3 here is CASSQLTGGPTGELFF. CDR3 nucleotide sequence: TGTGCCAGCAGCCAACTTACCGGAGGGCCGACCGGGGAGCTGTTTTTT.

This sequence joins TRBV12-5 and TRBJ2-2; D remains unclear. V lost 6 bases and J 5 bases, leaving 10 bases between the germline ends. Germline V gene data show CDR1 as LGHNT and CDR2 as FRNRAP. CDR3 length equals 13 residues. This CDR3 is CASGQPVTGELFF. The CDR3, as DNA: TGTGCTAGTGGCCAACCGGTAACCGGGGAGCTGTTTTTT. Complete variable domain (other parts from reference TRBV12-5 and TRBJ2-2): DARVTQTPRHKVTEMGQEVTMRCQPILGHNTVFWYRQTMMQGLELLAYFRNRAPLDDSGMPKDRFSAEMPDATLATLKIQPSEPRDSAVYFCASGQPVTGELFFGEGSRLTVL.

This chain links TRBV30 with TRBJ1-1; TRBD1 matches 7 bases. With V trimmed by 1 base and J by 4 bases, 0 bases remained unmatched. The CDR3 contains 12 residues. Germline V gene sequence: CDR1 GTSNPN, CDR2 SVGIG (reference sequence). Here the CDR3 DNA reads TGTGCCTGGAGTGGGGACAGCACTGAAGCTTTCTTT. This sequence encodes CAWSGDSTEAFF.

The V call is TRBV5-8, the J call TRBJ2-3, with 8 bases that match TRBD1. CDR3 size: 16 residues. Trimming cost V 7 bases and J 1 base; bases outside gene matches: 11. The germline V gene encodes CDR1 SGHTS and CDR2 YDEGEE. DNA of the CDR3: TGTGCCAGCTCCCCGGCAGGGGGCTGGGGCACAGATACGCAGTATTTT. This encodes CASSPAGGWGTDTQYF.

This chain links TRBV28 with TRBJ1-5; 8 bases line up with TRBD1. With 6 bases clipped from V and 4 bases from J, the junction kept 2 bases outside the gene matches. Germline V gene lookup returns CDR1 MDHEN and CDR2 SYDVKM. The CDR3 totals 13 residues. The CDR3 DNA sequence: TGTGCCAGCAGCCGGACAGGGAATCAGCCCCAGCATTTT. Its protein is CASSRTGNQPQHF.

The rearrangement uses TRBV5-6 and TRBJ2-7; 7 nucleotides match TRBD2. Germline-derived CDR1 and CDR2 are SGHDT and YYEEEE. V was clipped by 0 bases and J by 4 bases; unmatched bases: 4. This CDR3 spans 14 amino acids. CDR3 nucleotides: TGTGCCAGCAGCTTGGGGACTAGTAAATACGAGCAGTACTTC. Protein product: CASSLGTSKYEQYF.

The chain employs TRBV13 and TRBJ2-3; D uncertain. The germline V gene encodes CDR1 PRHDT and CDR2 FYEKMQ (reference sequence). V lost 0 bases to trimming and J lost 5 bases, with 3 bases between them. The CDR3 covers 12 residues. CDR3 nucleotides: TGTGCCAGCAGCTTAGGGAGAGATACGCAGTATTTT. Translated: CASSLGRDTQYF.